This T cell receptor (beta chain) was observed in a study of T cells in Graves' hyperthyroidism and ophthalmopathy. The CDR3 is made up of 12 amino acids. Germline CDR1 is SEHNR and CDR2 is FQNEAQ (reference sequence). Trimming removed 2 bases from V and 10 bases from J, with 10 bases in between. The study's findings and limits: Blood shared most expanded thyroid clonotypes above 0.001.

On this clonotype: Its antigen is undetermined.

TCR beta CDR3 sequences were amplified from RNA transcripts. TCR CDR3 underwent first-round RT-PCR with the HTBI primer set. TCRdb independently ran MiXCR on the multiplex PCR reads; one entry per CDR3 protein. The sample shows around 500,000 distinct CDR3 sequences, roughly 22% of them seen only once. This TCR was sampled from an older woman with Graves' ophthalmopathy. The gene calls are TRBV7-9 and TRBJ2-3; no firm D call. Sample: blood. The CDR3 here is CASSLSQAPQYF. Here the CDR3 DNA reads TGTGCCAGCAGCTTATCCCAAGCTCCGCAGTATTTT.